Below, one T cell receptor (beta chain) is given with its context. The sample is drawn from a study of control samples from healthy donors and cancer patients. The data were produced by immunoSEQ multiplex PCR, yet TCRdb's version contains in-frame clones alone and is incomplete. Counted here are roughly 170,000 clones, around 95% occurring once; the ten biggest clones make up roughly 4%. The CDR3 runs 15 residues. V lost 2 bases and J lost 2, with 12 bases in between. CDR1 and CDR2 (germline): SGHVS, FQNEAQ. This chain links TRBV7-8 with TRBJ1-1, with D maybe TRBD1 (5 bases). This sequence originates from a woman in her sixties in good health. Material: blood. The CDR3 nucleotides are TGTGCCAGCAGCTTAAGGGGTCAGGGAAACACTGAAGCTTTCTTT. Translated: CASSLRGQGNTEAFF.